The source of this T cell receptor beta chain is a study of cytomegalovirus exposure and HLA in healthy donors. About the study: Earlier, 110 million or so unique TCR beta sequences were recovered from about 200 million T cells by an analysis.

The V gene lost 0 bases and the J gene lost 4 bases, with 15 bases spanning the gap. The CDR3 runs 15 residues. The germline V gene has CDR1 GTSNPN and CDR2 SVGIG (reference sequence). PCR primers comprised 60 Vbeta and 13 Jbeta primers. Sequenced by immunoSEQ multiplex PCR; TCRdb stores in-frame clones only, minus some. Altogether 100,000 to 150,000 clones are present, approximately 77% being singletons, with the ten largest covering around 1.3%. Points from the study as a whole: Some segments of the V type, notably TRBV6-2 and TRBV6-3, were excluded as indistinguishable.

Concerning this clone: Its specificity is not known.

Those who donated were healthy bone marrow donors. Sequenced: PBMCs. This sequence was found in a woman aged 40 to 50 in good health and CMV-seronegative. This chain links TRBV30 with TRBJ1-2; D is unresolved. The CDR3 loop reads CAWSVPAEGIYGYTF. The DNA for the CDR3 is TGTGCCTGGAGTGTACCGGCGGAGGGTATCTATGGCTACACCTTC.